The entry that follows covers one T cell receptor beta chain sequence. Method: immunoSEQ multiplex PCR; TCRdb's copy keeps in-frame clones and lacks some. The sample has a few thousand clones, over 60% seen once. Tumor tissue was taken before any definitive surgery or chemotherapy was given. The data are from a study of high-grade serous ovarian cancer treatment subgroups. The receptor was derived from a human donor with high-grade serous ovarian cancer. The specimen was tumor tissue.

As DNA, the CDR3 is TGTGCCAGCAGGGGGACACGTAACTATGGCTACACCTTC. It encodes CASRGTRNYGYTF. The V call is TRBV2, the J call TRBJ1-2; perhaps TRBD1 as D (6 bases). V lost 6 bases and J 1 base, leaving 9 bases between the germline ends. Germline CDR1 SNHLY, CDR2 FYNNEI. The CDR3 totals 13 residues.